This note documents a single T cell receptor (beta chain) sequence. No antigen is known for it. No qualities accompany the bases; no much larger clone lies one base away. Library prep was done by 5' RACE. Sequencing was performed on a NextSeq 500. Unique molecular identifiers were attached to individual cDNA molecules in the TCR library protocol so that sequencing error and PCR bias could be corrected. TCR alpha and beta chains were both sequenced, and the abundances of alpha and beta sequences in each sample were closely correlated with each other. On the authors' methods: V gene, J gene and CDR3 annotation of TCR sequences was performed with Decombinator V4. Expanded TCRs were defined as changing significantly between any two time points under a Poisson model with p below 0.0001. Abundances of TCRs were expressed as counts per million after normalisation to the total number of TCRs sequenced in each sample. MAIT TCRs were defined by TRAV1-2 paired with TRAJ12, TRAJ20 or TRAJ33, and iNKT TCRs by TRAV10 paired with TRAJ18. VDJdb, accessed 1 November 2021, was searched for CMV, EBV and SARS-CoV-2 annotated TCRs, excluding TCRs annotated for multiple antigens. TCRdb's own reprocessing of the public reads used fastp at Q25 and MiXCR and kept productive beta chains. All rows with the same CDR3 protein become a single entry with the most common DNA and genes. These V and J calls derive from TCRdb rather than the authors' analysis. Within this sample are under 75,000 distinct CDR3 sequences, with roughly 13% of them counted one time only. Approximately 10% of the sample goes to the ten largest clones.

The record originates from a study of early T cells in non-severe SARS-CoV-2 infection (dated by TCRdb to the early 2020s). About the full investigation: Bulk RNA from unsorted whole blood was used for TCR sequencing, so alpha and beta chains could not be paired.

Overall study results and their limits: VDJdb matching was skewed toward anti-spike CD8 responses and likely underestimated virus-specific expansions, missing private and CD4 specificities.

The study was a case-control design nested within a healthcare worker cohort in London, UK, with weekly nasopharyngeal swab PCR tests and blood sampling. Healthcare workers were recruited between 23 and 31 March 2020, during the week of the UK lockdown, and were followed weekly for up to about 15 weeks. Spanning cysteine to phenylalanine, the CDR3 consists of 15 amino acids. Left in the record is the CDR3 DNA by itself, 45 bases read in frame from the first base. V is shortened by 2 bases, J by 6 bases, and the region joining them spans 14 bases. Reading the germline V gene gives CDR1 SGHVS and CDR2 FNYEAQ.

The chain joins TRBV7-6 to TRBJ2-1; possibly the D gene is TRBD1, per 5 matching bases. The TCR sequence derives from an adult who was a healthcare worker with PCR-confirmed SARS-CoV-2 infection or an uninfected control (not recorded which). The sequencing sample was made of whole blood. The encoded CDR3 is CASSLLGRGSNEQFF. At the DNA level, the sequence is TGTGCCAGCAGCTTACTGGGTAGGGGATCCAATGAGCAGTTCTTC.